A selection of T cell receptor beta chains follows, all from one sample in a study of shared clonotypes between healthy human individuals. The method was immunoSEQ multiplex PCR; TCRdb's version includes in-frame clones alone and lacks a portion of them. This sample has a few million clones, with almost 96% found just once. The specimen sequenced was naive CD4+ T cells sorted from blood. The receptors here all came from a man aged 18 to 29 in good health. CDR3s include the opening cysteine and the closing phenylalanine or tryptophan. A D gene is named only where the DNA matches it firmly. Part of the rows lack a size; the others show once, few, many or a class for expanded clones.

CDR3: CASSSSQGGLYGYTF
DNA: TGTGCCAGCAGTTCGTCCCAGGGGGGGTTATATGGCTACACCTTC
J: TRBJ1-2
D: TRBD1
size: NA
V: TRBV28

CDR3: CSVSTGELYGYTF
DNA: TGCAGCGTCTCGACAGGGGAGCTCTATGGCTACACCTTC
J: TRBJ1-2
D: TRBD1
size: NA
V: TRBV29-1

CDR3: CASSFEGLGSYEQYF
DNA: TGTGCCAGCAGTTTCGAGGGGTTGGGCTCCTACGAGCAGTACTTC
J: TRBJ2-7
D: NA
size: NA
V: TRBV28

CDR3: CASSQHSFRDYADTQYF
DNA: TGCGCCAGCAGCCAACATTCTTTCCGGGACTACGCAGATACGCAGTATTTT
J: TRBJ2-3
D: TRBD2
size: NA
V: TRBV4-1

CDR3: CASSLGQESSYEQYF
DNA: TGCGCCAGCAGCTTGGGGCAGGAGAGCTCCTACGAGCAGTACTTC
J: TRBJ2-7
D: NA
size: NA
V: TRBV5-1

CDR3: CASRMGGLRQTEAFF
DNA: TGTGCCAGCAGGATGGGGGGCTTGAGGCAAACTGAAGCTTTCTTT
J: TRBJ1-1
D: NA
size: NA
V: TRBV6-6

CDR3: CASSLSGNSPLHF
DNA: TGTGCCAGCAGCTTATCTGGGAATTCACCCCTCCACTTT
J: TRBJ1-6
D: NA
size: NA
V: TRBV7-6

CDR3: CASSFDRTVTDTQYF
DNA: TGTGCCAGCAGCTTTGACCGAACTGTCACAGATACGCAGTATTTT
J: TRBJ2-3
D: NA
size: NA
V: TRBV5-4

CDR3: CASSIGGGYTF
DNA: TGTGCCAGTAGTATAGGCGGCGGCTACACCTTC
J: TRBJ1-2
D: NA
size: few
V: TRBV19

CDR3: CSATTGFNQPQHF
DNA: TGCAGCGCAACCACAGGGTTCAATCAGCCCCAGCATTTT
J: TRBJ1-5
D: NA
size: NA
V: TRBV29-1

CDR3: CASSLVGMNTEAFF
DNA: TGCGCCAGCAGCTTGGTGGGCATGAACACTGAAGCTTTCTTT
J: TRBJ1-1
D: NA
size: NA
V: TRBV5-1

CDR3: CASSSPGQDNTEAFF
DNA: TGTGCCAGCAGCTCCCCGGGACAGGATAACACTGAAGCTTTCTTT
J: TRBJ1-1
D: TRBD1
size: NA
V: TRBV5-4

CDR3: CSALGQGPTYGYTF
DNA: TGCAGCGCGCTGGGACAGGGGCCAACCTATGGCTACACCTTC
J: TRBJ1-2
D: TRBD1
size: NA
V: TRBV29-1

CDR3: CASSLSDSSYNEQFF
DNA: TGTGCCAGCAGTCTCTCGGATAGCTCCTACAATGAGCAGTTCTTC
J: TRBJ2-1
D: NA
size: NA
V: TRBV27

CDR3: CASSVGGSTDTQYF
DNA: TGTGCCAGCAGCGTAGGTGGCAGCACAGATACGCAGTATTTT
J: TRBJ2-3
D: NA
size: NA
V: TRBV9

CDR3: CASRTVNTEAFF
DNA: TGTGCCAGCAGGACAGTGAACACTGAAGCTTTCTTT
J: TRBJ1-1
D: NA
size: NA
V: TRBV27

CDR3: CASSQDSTGELFF
DNA: TGTGCCAGCAGCCAGGACAGCACCGGGGAGCTGTTTTTT
J: TRBJ2-2
D: NA
size: NA
V: TRBV9

CDR3: CASSVSGNTIYF
DNA: TGTGCCAGCAGCGTATCTGGAAACACCATATATTTT
J: TRBJ1-3
D: NA
size: NA
V: TRBV2

CDR3: CASSTPSGRGITDTQYF
DNA: TGTGCCAGCAGCACCCCTTCCGGGCGGGGGATAACAGATACGCAGTATTTT
J: TRBJ2-3
D: TRBD2
size: NA
V: TRBV28

CDR3: CASSDGLVTQYF
DNA: TGTGCCAGCAGTGACGGACTAGTTACGCAGTATTTT
J: TRBJ2-3
D: TRBD2
size: NA
V: TRBV2

CDR3: CASSELQSRGYTF
DNA: TGTGCCAGCAGTGAACTCCAGTCTCGAGGCTACACCTTC
J: TRBJ1-2
D: NA
size: NA
V: TRBV6-1

CDR3: CASSLSGGAGNQPQHF
DNA: TGTGCCAGCAGTTTATCCGGGGGCGCGGGCAATCAGCCCCAGCATTTT
J: TRBJ1-5
D: NA
size: once
V: TRBV28

CDR3: CASSLGLAGGTDTQYF
DNA: TGTGCCAGCAGTTTAGGACTAGCGGGAGGGACAGATACGCAGTATTTT
J: TRBJ2-3
D: TRBD2
size: NA
V: TRBV27

CDR3: CASSPGTMTYEQYF
DNA: TGTGCCAGCTCACCCGGGACTATGACCTACGAGCAGTACTTC
J: TRBJ2-7
D: TRBD2
size: NA
V: TRBV18

CDR3: CASSQIESRLVYEQYF
DNA: TGCGCCAGCAGTCAAATTGAGTCCAGGCTAGTGTACGAGCAGTACTTC
J: TRBJ2-7
D: NA
size: NA
V: TRBV23-1

CDR3: CAISEGQRVYNEQFF
DNA: TGTGCCATCAGTGAGGGACAGAGGGTTTACAATGAGCAGTTCTTC
J: TRBJ2-1
D: NA
size: NA
V: TRBV10-3

CDR3: CASSPRPGGYEQYF
DNA: TGTGCCAGCAGTCCCCGGCCAGGGGGCTACGAGCAGTACTTC
J: TRBJ2-7
D: TRBD1
size: NA
V: TRBV6-1

CDR3: CASSDEGTDTQYF
DNA: TGTGCCAGCAGTGACGAGGGCACAGATACGCAGTATTTT
J: TRBJ2-3
D: NA
size: NA
V: TRBV2

CDR3: CSARQGGVGELFF
DNA: TGCAGCGCTCGACAGGGGGGAGTCGGGGAGCTGTTTTTT
J: TRBJ2-2
D: TRBD1
size: NA
V: TRBV29-1

CDR3: CASAAGDISYEQYF
DNA: TGCGCCAGCGCCGCGGGGGACATCTCCTACGAGCAGTACTTC
J: TRBJ2-7
D: NA
size: NA
V: TRBV5-1

CDR3: CASSPGTEETQYF
DNA: TGTGCCAGCTCACCGGGGACGGAAGAGACCCAGTACTTC
J: TRBJ2-5
D: NA
size: once
V: TRBV18

CDR3: CSVRQGNEKLFF
DNA: TGCAGCGTAAGACAGGGAAATGAAAAACTGTTTTTT
J: TRBJ1-4
D: TRBD1
size: NA
V: TRBV29-1

CDR3: CASSFLQGRQPQHF
DNA: TGTGCCAGCAGTTTTCTACAGGGAAGACAGCCCCAGCATTTT
J: TRBJ1-5
D: NA
size: NA
V: TRBV28

CDR3: CASSPGTGGFSSYNEQFF
DNA: TGTGCCAGCAGCCCAGGGACAGGGGGCTTCAGCTCCTACAATGAGCAGTTCTTC
J: TRBJ2-1
D: TRBD1
size: NA
V: TRBV7-6

CDR3: CASSGERSYNEQFF
DNA: TGTGCCAGCAGCGGGGAACGCTCCTACAATGAGCAGTTCTTC
J: TRBJ2-1
D: NA
size: NA
V: TRBV11-2

CDR3: CASSLTERLSGNTIYF
DNA: TGTGCCAGCAGCTTAACCGAGCGCCTCTCTGGAAACACCATATATTTT
J: TRBJ1-3
D: NA
size: NA
V: TRBV7-9

CDR3: CASSLDGRGTDTQYF
DNA: TGTGCCAGCAGCTTAGATGGCCGTGGCACAGATACGCAGTATTTT
J: TRBJ2-3
D: NA
size: NA
V: TRBV11-3

CDR3: CASSKIGNSYEQYF
DNA: TGTGCCAGTAGTAAAATCGGGAACTCCTACGAGCAGTACTTC
J: TRBJ2-7
D: NA
size: NA
V: TRBV19

CDR3: CASSLLGDYGYTF
DNA: TGCGCCAGCAGCTTGCTAGGAGACTATGGCTACACCTTC
J: TRBJ1-2
D: NA
size: NA
V: TRBV5-1

CDR3: CASSEGQSGGSPLHF
DNA: TGTGCCAGCAGTGAAGGACAGTCGGGGGGATCTCCCCTCCACTTT
J: TRBJ1-6
D: NA
size: NA
V: TRBV2

CDR3: CASSLDTRSYNEQFF
DNA: TGTGCCAGCAGTTTGGACACTCGCTCCTACAATGAGCAGTTCTTC
J: TRBJ2-1
D: NA
size: NA
V: TRBV28

CDR3: CASSWEEGKDGYTF
DNA: TGTGCCAGCTCATGGGAGGAGGGAAAGGATGGCTACACCTTC
J: TRBJ1-2
D: NA
size: NA
V: TRBV18